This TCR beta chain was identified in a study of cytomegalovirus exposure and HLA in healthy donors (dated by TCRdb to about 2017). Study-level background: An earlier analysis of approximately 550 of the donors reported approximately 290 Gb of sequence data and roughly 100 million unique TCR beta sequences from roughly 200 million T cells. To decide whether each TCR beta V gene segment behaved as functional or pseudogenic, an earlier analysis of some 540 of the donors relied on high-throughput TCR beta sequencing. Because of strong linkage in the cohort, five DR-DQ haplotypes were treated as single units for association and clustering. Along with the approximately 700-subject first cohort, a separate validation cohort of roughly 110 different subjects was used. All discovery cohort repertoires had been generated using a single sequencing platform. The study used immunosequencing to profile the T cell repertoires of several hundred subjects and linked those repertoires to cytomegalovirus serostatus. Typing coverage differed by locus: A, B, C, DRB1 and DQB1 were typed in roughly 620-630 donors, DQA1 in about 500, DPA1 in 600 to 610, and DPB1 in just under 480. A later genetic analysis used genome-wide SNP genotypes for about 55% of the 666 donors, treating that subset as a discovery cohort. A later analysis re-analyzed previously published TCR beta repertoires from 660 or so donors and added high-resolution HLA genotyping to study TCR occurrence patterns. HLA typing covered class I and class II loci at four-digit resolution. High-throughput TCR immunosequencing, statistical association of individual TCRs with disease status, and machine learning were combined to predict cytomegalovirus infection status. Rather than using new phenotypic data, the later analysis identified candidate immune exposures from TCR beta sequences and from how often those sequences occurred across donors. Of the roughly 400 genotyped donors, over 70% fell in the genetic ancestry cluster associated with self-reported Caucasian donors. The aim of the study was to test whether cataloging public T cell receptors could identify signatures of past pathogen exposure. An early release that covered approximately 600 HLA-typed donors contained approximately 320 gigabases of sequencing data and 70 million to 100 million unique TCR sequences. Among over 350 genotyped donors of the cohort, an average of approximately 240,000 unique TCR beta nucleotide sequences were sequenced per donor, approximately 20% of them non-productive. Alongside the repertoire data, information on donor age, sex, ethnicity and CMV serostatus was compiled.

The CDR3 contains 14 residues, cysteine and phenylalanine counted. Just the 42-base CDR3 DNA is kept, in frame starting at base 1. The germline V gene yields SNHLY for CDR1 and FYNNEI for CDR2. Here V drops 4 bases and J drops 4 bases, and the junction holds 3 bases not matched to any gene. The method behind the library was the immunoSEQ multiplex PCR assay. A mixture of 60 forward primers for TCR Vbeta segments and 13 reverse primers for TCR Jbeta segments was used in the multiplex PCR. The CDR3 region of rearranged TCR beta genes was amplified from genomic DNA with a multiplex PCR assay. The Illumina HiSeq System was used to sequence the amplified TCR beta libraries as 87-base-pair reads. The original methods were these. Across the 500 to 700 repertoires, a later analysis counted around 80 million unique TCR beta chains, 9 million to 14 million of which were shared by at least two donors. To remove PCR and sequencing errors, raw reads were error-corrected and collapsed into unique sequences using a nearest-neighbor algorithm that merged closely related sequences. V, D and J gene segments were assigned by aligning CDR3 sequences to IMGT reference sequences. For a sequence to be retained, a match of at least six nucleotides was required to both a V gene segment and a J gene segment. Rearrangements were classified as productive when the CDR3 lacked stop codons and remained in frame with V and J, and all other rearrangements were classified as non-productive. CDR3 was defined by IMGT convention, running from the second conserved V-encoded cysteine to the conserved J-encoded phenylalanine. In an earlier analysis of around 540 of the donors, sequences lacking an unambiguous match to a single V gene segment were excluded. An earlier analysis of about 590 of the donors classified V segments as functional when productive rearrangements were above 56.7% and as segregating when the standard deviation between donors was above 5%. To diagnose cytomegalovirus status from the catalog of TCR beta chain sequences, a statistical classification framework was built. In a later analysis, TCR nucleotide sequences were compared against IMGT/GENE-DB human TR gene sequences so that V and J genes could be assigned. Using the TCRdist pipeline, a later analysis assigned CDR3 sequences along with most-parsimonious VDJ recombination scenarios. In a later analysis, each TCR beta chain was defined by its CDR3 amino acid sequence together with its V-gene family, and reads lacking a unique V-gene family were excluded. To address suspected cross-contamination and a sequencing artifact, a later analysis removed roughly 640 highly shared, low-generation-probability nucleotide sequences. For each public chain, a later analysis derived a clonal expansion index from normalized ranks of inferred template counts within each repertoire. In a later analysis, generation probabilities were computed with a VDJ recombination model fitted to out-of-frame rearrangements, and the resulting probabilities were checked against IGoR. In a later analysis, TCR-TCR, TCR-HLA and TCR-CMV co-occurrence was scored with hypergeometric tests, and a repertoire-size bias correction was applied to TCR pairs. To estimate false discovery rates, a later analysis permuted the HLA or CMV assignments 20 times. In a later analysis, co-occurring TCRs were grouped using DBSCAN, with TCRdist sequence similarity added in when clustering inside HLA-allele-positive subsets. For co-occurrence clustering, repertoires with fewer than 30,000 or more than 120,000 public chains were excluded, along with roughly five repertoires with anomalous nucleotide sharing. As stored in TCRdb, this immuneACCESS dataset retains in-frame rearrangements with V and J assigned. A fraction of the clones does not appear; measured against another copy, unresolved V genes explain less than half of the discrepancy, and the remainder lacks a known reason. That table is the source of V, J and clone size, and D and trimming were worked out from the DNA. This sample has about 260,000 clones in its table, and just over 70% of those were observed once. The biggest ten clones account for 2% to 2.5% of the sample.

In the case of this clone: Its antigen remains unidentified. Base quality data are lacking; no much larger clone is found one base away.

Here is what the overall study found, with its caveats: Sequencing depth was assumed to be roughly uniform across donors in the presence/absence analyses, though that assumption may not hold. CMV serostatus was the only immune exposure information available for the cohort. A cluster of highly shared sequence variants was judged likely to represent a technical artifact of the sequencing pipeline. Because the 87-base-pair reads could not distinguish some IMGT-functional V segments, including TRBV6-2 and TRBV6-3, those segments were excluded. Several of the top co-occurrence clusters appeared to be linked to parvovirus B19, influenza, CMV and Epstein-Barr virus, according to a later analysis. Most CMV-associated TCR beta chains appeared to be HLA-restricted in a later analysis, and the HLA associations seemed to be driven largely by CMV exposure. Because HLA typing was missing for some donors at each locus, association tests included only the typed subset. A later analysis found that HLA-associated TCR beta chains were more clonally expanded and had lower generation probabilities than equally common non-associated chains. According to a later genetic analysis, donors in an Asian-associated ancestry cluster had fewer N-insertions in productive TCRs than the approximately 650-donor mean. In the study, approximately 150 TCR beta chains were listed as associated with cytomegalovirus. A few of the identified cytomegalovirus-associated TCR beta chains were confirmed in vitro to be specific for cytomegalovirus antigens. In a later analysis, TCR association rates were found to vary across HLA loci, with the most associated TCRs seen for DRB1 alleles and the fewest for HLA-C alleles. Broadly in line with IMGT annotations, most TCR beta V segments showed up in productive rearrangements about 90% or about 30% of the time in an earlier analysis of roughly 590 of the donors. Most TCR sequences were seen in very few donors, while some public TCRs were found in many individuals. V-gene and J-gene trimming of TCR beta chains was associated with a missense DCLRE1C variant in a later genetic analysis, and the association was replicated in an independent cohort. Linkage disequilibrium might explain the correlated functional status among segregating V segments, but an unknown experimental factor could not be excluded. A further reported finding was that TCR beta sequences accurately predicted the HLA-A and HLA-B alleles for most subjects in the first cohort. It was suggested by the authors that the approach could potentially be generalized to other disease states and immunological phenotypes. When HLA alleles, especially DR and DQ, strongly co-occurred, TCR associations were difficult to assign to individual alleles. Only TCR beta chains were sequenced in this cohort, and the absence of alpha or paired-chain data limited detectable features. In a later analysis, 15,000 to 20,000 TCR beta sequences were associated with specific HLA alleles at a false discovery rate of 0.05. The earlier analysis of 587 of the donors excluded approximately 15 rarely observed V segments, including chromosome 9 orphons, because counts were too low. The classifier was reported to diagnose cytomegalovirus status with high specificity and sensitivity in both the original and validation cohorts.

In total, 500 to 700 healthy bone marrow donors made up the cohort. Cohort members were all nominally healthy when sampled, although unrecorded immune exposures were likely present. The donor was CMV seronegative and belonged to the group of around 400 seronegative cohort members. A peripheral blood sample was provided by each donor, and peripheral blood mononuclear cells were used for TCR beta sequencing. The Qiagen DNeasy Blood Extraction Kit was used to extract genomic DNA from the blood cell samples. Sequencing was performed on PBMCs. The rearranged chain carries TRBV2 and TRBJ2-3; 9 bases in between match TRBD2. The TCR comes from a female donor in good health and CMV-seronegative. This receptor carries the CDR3 CASSGGRAPDTQYF. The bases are TGTGCCAGCAGTGGCGGGAGGGCCCCAGATACGCAGTATTTT.